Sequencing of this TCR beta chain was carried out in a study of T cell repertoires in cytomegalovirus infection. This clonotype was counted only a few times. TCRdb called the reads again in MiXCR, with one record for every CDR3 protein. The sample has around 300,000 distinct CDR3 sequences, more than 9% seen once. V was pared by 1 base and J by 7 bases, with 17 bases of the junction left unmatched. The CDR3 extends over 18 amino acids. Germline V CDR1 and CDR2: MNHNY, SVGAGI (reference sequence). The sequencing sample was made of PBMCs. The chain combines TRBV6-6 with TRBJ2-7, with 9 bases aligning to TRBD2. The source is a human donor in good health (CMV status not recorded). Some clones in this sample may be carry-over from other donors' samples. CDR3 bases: TGTGCCAGCAGTTACTTACGACTAGATGGCGCGGGGGGGGAAGAGCAGTACTTC. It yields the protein CASSYLRLDGAGGEEQYF.